The sequence of this T cell receptor beta chain was determined in a study of OX40 agonist ivuxolimab in advanced cancers. The repertoire was sequenced with immunoSEQ multiplex PCR; TCRdb's copy has only in-frame clones and lacks some. The sample includes roughly 41,000 clones, more than 75% seen only once; the top ten take approximately 13%. Remarks on this clone: Its antigen is currently unknown.

V was pared by 4 bases and J by 0 bases, with 13 bases between. The CDR3 runs 16 residues. Germline V lookup: CDR1 ENHRY, CDR2 SYGVKD. Study-level results: The antigens recognized by the expanded peripheral T cells, that is their antigen specificity, were not determined.

V and J are TRBV10-3 and TRBJ2-1; the D gene is possibly TRBD1 (5 bases). The sequenced sample was CD4+ or CD8+ T cells sorted from blood, obtained in a trial of the OX40 agonist ivuxolimab. The clonotype originates from an adult with an advanced solid tumor such as melanoma, head and neck, liver or kidney cancer. CDR3 sequence reads: CAISAQTDSSYNEQFF. The CDR3 nucleotides are TGTGCCATCAGTGCCCAGACAGATAGCTCCTACAATGAGCAGTTCTTC.